Listed below are T cell receptor beta chains from one sample, sequenced in a study of spatial heterogeneity in lung cancer. TCRdb redid the calling of the 5' RACE reads with MiXCR, one entry per CDR3 protein. Of tens of thousands of distinct CDR3 sequences detected, roughly a fifth appear once; the ten largest clones hold just over 20%. The sample in question was PBMCs, obtained at follow-up. These receptors came from a male donor with early-stage non-small cell lung cancer. Each CDR3 is given with its conserved first and last residue. Each record gives: V gene, clone size, CDR3 length, D gene, J gene, CDR3 protein, CDR3 DNA. A D gene is named only where the DNA matches it firmly. Clone sizes are given selectively: once, few, many, or a class where the clone is expanded.

>TRBV6-1|-|14|-|TRBJ2-3
CASTEPGSTDTQYF
TGTGCCAGCACCGAACCAGGGAGCACAGATACGCAGTATTTT
>TRBV6-2/TRBV6-3|-|14|-|TRBJ2-3
CASSYPPSSDTQYF
TGTGCCAGCAGTTACCCACCATCGTCAGATACGCAGTATTTT
>TRBV6-5|few|15|TRBD2|TRBJ2-7
CASSYSSGGTYEQYF
TGTGCCAGCAGTTACTCAAGCGGGGGTACCTACGAGCAGTACTTC
>TRBV9|-|15|TRBD1|TRBJ1-4
CASSVGQATNEKLFF
TGTGCCAGCAGCGTGGGACAGGCAACTAATGAAAAACTGTTTTTT
>TRBV27|-|14|TRBD1|TRBJ1-2
CASSPQTGSYGYTF
TGTGCCAGCAGTCCCCAGACAGGGTCCTATGGCTACACCTTC
>TRBV3-1|-|14|-|TRBJ1-6
CASKEQGFNSPLHF
TGTGCCAGTAAGGAACAGGGTTTCAATTCACCCCTCCACTTT
>TRBV19|many|16|-|TRBJ1-5
CASSIVKGLGNQPQHF
TGTGCCAGTAGTATAGTAAAGGGTCTGGGCAATCAGCCCCAGCATTTT
>TRBV4-1|-|17|-|TRBJ2-6
CASSQVSRGDGANVLTF
TGCGCCAGCAGCCAAGTAAGCAGGGGAGATGGGGCCAACGTCCTGACTTTC
>TRBV12-3/TRBV12-4|many|14|TRBD1|TRBJ1-5
CASSYTGGDQPQHF
TGTGCCAGCAGTTATACAGGGGGCGATCAGCCCCAGCATTTT
>TRBV6-5|-|13|-|TRBJ1-6
CATSREYNSPLHF
TGTGCCACCTCCAGGGAGTATAATTCACCCCTCCACTTT
>TRBV20-1|-|17|-|TRBJ1-3
CSAPTGLGLHRGNTIYF
TGCAGTGCTCCGACAGGTCTCGGACTTCATCGTGGAAACACCATATATTTT
>TRBV4-1|-|13|-|TRBJ2-7
CASSQGVWSEQYF
TGCGCCAGCAGCCAGGGGGTCTGGAGCGAGCAGTACTTC
>TRBV18|-|15|TRBD2|TRBJ2-5
CASSKTSGDIETQYF
TGTGCCAGCTCAAAGACTAGCGGGGATATTGAGACCCAGTACTTC
>TRBV12-3/TRBV12-4|-|15|-|TRBJ1-1
CASTEQPSMNTEAFF
TGTGCCAGCACAGAACAGCCCTCCATGAACACTGAAGCTTTCTTT
>TRBV6-1|-|12|-|TRBJ1-1
CASIGMNTEAFF
TGTGCCAGCATAGGGATGAACACTGAAGCTTTCTTT
>TRBV20-1|few|13|-|TRBJ1-6
CSARDLQGEPLHF
TGCAGTGCTAGAGACCTCCAGGGAGAACCCCTCCACTTT
>TRBV6-5|few|13|TRBD1|TRBJ1-2
CASGDREYYGYTF
TGTGCCAGTGGGGACAGGGAATATTATGGCTACACCTTC
>TRBV7-9|-|14|-|TRBJ2-5
CASSPGVDSETQYF
TGTGCCAGCAGCCCCGGAGTGGACTCAGAGACCCAGTACTTC
>TRBV7-3|many|13|-|TRBJ2-2
CASSPQVPGELFF
TGTGCCAGCAGCCCCCAGGTTCCCGGGGAGCTGTTTTTT
>TRBV7-2|-|16|-|TRBJ1-2
CASSPQRTASHYGYTF
TGTGCCAGCAGCCCACAGCGGACAGCTTCGCACTATGGCTACACCTTC
>TRBV6-6|-|14|-|TRBJ1-5
CASMKQNSNQPQHF
TGTGCCAGCATGAAACAGAATAGCAATCAGCCCCAGCATTTT
>TRBV5-1|-|16|-|TRBJ2-1
CASSFPQGGSYNEQFF
TGCGCCAGCAGCTTTCCACAGGGAGGGTCCTACAATGAGCAGTTCTTC
>TRBV7-3|few|15|TRBD1|TRBJ2-1
CASSLGQGGSDEQFF
TGTGCCAGCAGCCTTGGACAGGGGGGCTCGGATGAGCAGTTCTTC
>TRBV30|many|13|-|TRBJ1-2
CAWSVDRQQSYTF
TGTGCCTGGAGTGTAGACAGGCAGCAAAGCTACACCTTC
>TRBV30|-|17|-|TRBJ1-1
CAWSGRGLSLGNTEAFF
TGTGCCTGGAGTGGTCGTGGTTTATCACTTGGGAACACTGAAGCTTTCTTT
>TRBV7-9|few|13|-|TRBJ2-5
CASSLIGGETQYF
TGTGCCAGCAGCTTAATCGGGGGTGAGACCCAGTACTTC
>TRBV9|many|14|-|TRBJ1-2
CASSVTTANYGYTF
TGTGCCAGCAGCGTTACGACTGCTAACTATGGCTACACCTTC
>TRBV5-6|-|15|-|TRBJ1-1
CASSFRGRGNTEAFF
TGTGCCAGCAGCTTTCGCGGCAGGGGGAACACTGAAGCTTTCTTT
>TRBV24-1|-|16|TRBD2|TRBJ2-3
CATSGGTSGIKDTQYF
TGTGCCACCAGTGGAGGGACTAGCGGCATAAAGGATACGCAGTATTTT
>TRBV6-5|few|13|-|TRBJ2-7
CASSRTGPYEQYF
TGTGCCAGCAGTCGGACGGGGCCCTACGAGCAGTACTTC
>TRBV27|few|13|-|TRBJ1-5
CASSLMAGQPQHF
TGTGCCAGCAGTTTGATGGCGGGTCAGCCCCAGCATTTT
>TRBV25-1|many|13|-|TRBJ2-5
CASNPPGDGTQYF
TGTGCCAGCAACCCCCCAGGAGATGGGACCCAGTACTTC
>TRBV5-1|-|13|-|TRBJ1-5
CASSFDSNQPQHF
TGCGCCAGCAGCTTCGACAGTAATCAGCCCCAGCATTTT
>TRBV6-2/TRBV6-3|-|15|-|TRBJ2-2
CASSTGRGPSGELFF
TGTGCCAGCAGCACAGGGAGAGGCCCCTCCGGGGAGCTGTTTTTT
>TRBV4-1|few|14|-|TRBJ2-7
CASSLSGESYEQYF
TGCGCCAGCAGCCTTTCAGGGGAATCCTACGAGCAGTACTTC
>TRBV10-1|few|12|-|TRBJ2-7
CASRAITYEQYF
TGCGCCAGCAGGGCGATTACCTACGAGCAGTACTTC
>TRBV28|-|15|TRBD2|TRBJ2-1
CASSFGGSSYNEQFF
TGTGCCAGCAGTTTCGGCGGGAGCTCCTACAATGAGCAGTTCTTC
>TRBV6-5|many|15|-|TRBJ2-5
CASSYDWSPGKTQYF
TGTGCCAGCAGTTACGATTGGTCCCCGGGGAAGACCCAGTACTTC
>TRBV27|-|13|-|TRBJ2-5
CASSLRGKETQYF
TGTGCCAGCAGTTTAAGGGGCAAAGAGACCCAGTACTTC
>TRBV4-1|-|15|-|TRBJ2-5
CASSQDRLAFETQYF
TGCGCCAGCAGCCAAGACCGATTAGCATTCGAGACCCAGTACTTC
>TRBV7-3|-|15|-|TRBJ2-2
CASSSLGSNTGELFF
TGTGCCAGCAGCTCCCTCGGCTCGAACACCGGGGAGCTGTTTTTT
>TRBV20-1|once|15|-|TRBJ1-3
CSARVVGRAVNTIYF
TGCAGTGCTAGAGTTGTCGGCAGGGCCGTAAACACCATATATTTT
>TRBV20-1|few|14|-|TRBJ2-1
CSATRDSYSAEQFF
TGCAGTGCCACTAGGGACTCTTACTCCGCTGAGCAGTTCTTC
>TRBV3-1|-|13|-|TRBJ1-5
CASSSRREQPQHF
TGTGCCAGCAGCTCCCGCAGGGAACAGCCCCAGCATTTT
>TRBV9|few|13|-|TRBJ2-4
CASSVDFGNIQYF
TGTGCCAGCAGCGTAGACTTCGGAAACATTCAGTACTTC
>TRBV7-3|few|16|TRBD1|TRBJ2-2
CASSLTLGTGIGELFF
TGTGCCAGCAGCTTAACCCTAGGGACAGGGATCGGGGAGCTGTTTTTT
>TRBV2|-|16|-|TRBJ1-5
CASSLPGPSSNQPQHF
TGTGCCAGCAGTTTGCCAGGGCCTTCGAGCAATCAGCCCCAGCATTTT
>TRBV19|-|15|-|TRBJ2-3
CASSLGPTSTDTQYF
TGTGCCAGTAGTCTTGGGCCTACTAGCACAGATACGCAGTATTTT